The subject of this entry is one TCR beta chain. Its antigen is unknown. Per-base qualities were not stored, and no clone one base away is much larger. The data stem from a study of blood T cell repertoires in COVID-19 (dated by TCRdb to the early 2020s). Some background on the complete study: The collaborator samples originated in the United States, Italy and Spain and spanned the acute and convalescent phases of COVID-19. Nearly every sample came with metadata listing a de-identified subject ID, COVID-19 status, age in years and sex. The prospective study material was composed of cDNA or gDNA derived from T cells, B-cell-depleted T cells, or PBMCs. The samples were drawn from two sources: the first 160 participants of the ongoing ImmuneRACE study, and 1,200 or so subjects contributed by 6 global collaborators. The dataset comprised deeply sampled blood TCRbeta repertoires from subjects exposed to, actively infected with, or recovered from COVID-19. The repertoires were released in a freely available public database intended as a resource for research on the immune response to SARS-CoV-2. Where HLA class I and class II types were available, the types were taken from metadata supplied by the sample provider, not from assay-based typing. The investigation overall reported the following: The amount of clinical and demographic metadata varied by source and participant and was provided uncurated.

The immunoSEQ Assay, a bias-controlled multiplex PCR, was used to amplify TCRbeta CDR3 regions from genomic DNA. Per the original workflow: Within the assay, amplification of reference gene primers was used to estimate how many nucleated cells each sample contained. To quantify the absolute abundance of each unique TCRbeta CDR3 rearrangement, sequence reads were collapsed and filtered. Productive Simpson clonality was computed per sample as the square root of Simpson's diversity index over productive rearrangements. TCRdb carries this immuneACCESS record with in-frame sequences only. Its versions omit some clonotypes, under half of them owing to an unresolved V gene in the studies checked, with the rest unexplained. Clone size and the V and J calls come from that table; the DNA yielded D and trimming. This sample holds about 300,000 clones; roughly 85% were observed only once. Of the sample, approximately 9% is held by the ten largest clones.

Another Seattle source contributed samples from volunteer blood donors who had recovered from COVID-19. Each collaborating institution followed its own protocols to collect whole blood in K2EDTA tubes. For TCRbeta analysis, collaborators shipped samples in one of three forms: frozen whole blood, isolated PBMCs, or DNA extracted from either of those sample types. From its cysteine to its phenylalanine, the CDR3 spans 16 amino acids. Solely the CDR3 DNA is kept, with 48 bases framed from the first base. After removal of 4 bases from V and 6 bases from J, the junction retains 11 bases not matched to a gene. For CDR1 and CDR2, the germline V gene lists SGHTA and FQGNSA.

The rearranged chain carries TRBV7-2 and TRBJ2-3, and 9 junction bases match TRBD1. The clonotype was recovered from a woman aged 45 to 65 who had recovered from COVID-19. The sample consisted of peripheral blood. The CDR3 corresponds to CASSYAGQGSGDTQYF. DNA sequence: TGTGCCAGCAGCTATGCGGGACAGGGCTCTGGTGATACGCAGTATTTT.